The 10 T cell receptor beta chains below all came from one sample that was sequenced in a study of spatial heterogeneity in lung cancer. Stated time point: sample taken at primary tumor resection. Sequencing of whole RNA from tumor, nontumor lung or frozen PBMC involved no sorting. TCRdb redid the calling of the 5' RACE reads with MiXCR, one entry per CDR3 protein. The data contain a few thousand distinct CDR3 sequences, approximately 30% of them seen just once; the ten biggest clones take up around 40%. Source: PBMCs, taken at surgery. These receptors originate from a female donor with early-stage non-small cell lung cancer.

This clonotype was seen more than once but under ten times. Little can be read into the size of this beta chain, an off-target read in a library designed for alpha chains. This sequence joins TRBV7-9 and TRBJ2-7; D not certain. The CDR3 sequence is 12 residues long. V was pared by 3 bases and J by 3 bases, with 6 bases between. Looked up from germline, CDR1 is SEHNR and CDR2 is FQNEAQ (reference sequence). The CDR3 is CASSLANYEQYF. CDR3 nucleotide sequence: TGTGCCAGCAGCTTGGCAAACTACGAGCAGTACTTC. The whole variable domain, filled in from reference TRBV7-9 and TRBJ2-7, reads DTGVSQNPRHKITKRGQNVTFRCDPISEHNRLYWYRQTLGQGPEFLTYFQNEAQLEKSRLLSDRFSAERPKGSFSTLEIQRTEQGDSAMYLCASSLANYEQYFGPGTRLTVT.

Note on this clonotype: A much larger clone lies one base from this, so it may be a read error. The size of this beta chain means little, since it is a stray read in a library made for alpha chains. This chain links TRBV5-6 with TRBJ2-7; tentatively, D is TRBD1 (7 bases). This CDR3 is 14 amino acids long. Germline values: CDR1 SGHDT, CDR2 YYEEEE. CDR3 nucleotides: TGTGCCGGCAGCTTTCGCAGGGGGGCCAACGAGCAGTACTTC. The encoded protein is CAGSFRRGANEQYF.

This clonotype has only a few counts. This beta chain is an off-target read within a library intended for alpha chains, so its frequency means little. The rearrangement links TRBV7-8 to TRBJ2-7; 9 nucleotides match TRBD2. Germline trimming cut 4 bases from V and 3 bases from J; bases unmatched to any gene: 10. Germline lookup yields CDR1 SGHVS and CDR2 FQNEAQ. This CDR3 region has 16 residues. CDR3 sequence (DNA): TGTGCCAGCAGCTCCCGTGACTCTAGCGGGGACTACGAGCAGTACTTC. Its translation: CASSSRDSSGDYEQYF.

About this clonotype: The size of this beta chain means little, since it is a stray read in a library made for alpha chains. The chain combines TRBV3-1 with TRBJ2-3, with D possibly matching TRBD1 (5 bases). Germline CDR1 LGHDT, CDR2 YNNKEL (reference sequence). Trimming cost V 4 bases and J 1 base, with 6 bases left between them. The CDR3 extends over 13 amino acids. The CDR3 coding sequence is TGTGCCAGCAGCCTAGGGGGCACAGATACGCAGTATTTT. It is translated as CASSLGGTDTQYF.

This clonotype has more than one count but fewer than ten. In a library made to pick up alpha chains, this beta chain is a stray read with a size that means little. This chain joins TRBV11-2 and TRBJ2-1; 9 bases agree with TRBD2. Looked up from germline, CDR1 is SGHAT and CDR2 is FQNNGV. Trimming removed 5 bases from V and 5 bases from J; junction bases left unmatched: 10. This CDR3 has 16 residues. The chain's CDR3 is CASSLDQGLAHNEQFF. CDR3 DNA: TGTGCCAGCAGCCTCGACCAGGGACTAGCTCACAATGAGCAGTTCTTC.

This clonotype has only a few counts. This beta chain lies outside the target of a library built for alpha chains; its clone size means little. The V and J genes are TRBV12-5 and TRBJ2-2; possibly TRBD1 or TRBD2 for D (5 bases each). Germline-derived CDR1 and CDR2 are LGHNT and FRNRAP. The CDR3 spans 16 residues. V lost 5 bases and J lost 7, with 20 bases in between. In DNA, the CDR3 is TGTGCTAGTGGTGTTCGCCTGGCGTTGGGGGACGGGGAGCTGTTTTTT. Translation gives CASGVRLALGDGELFF.

By share, this clonotype ranks as medium-sized (0.01 to 0.1%). This beta chain was picked up by a library intended for alpha chains and is off target, so its count carries little meaning. This chain links TRBV7-9 with TRBJ2-1, with 12 nucleotides matching TRBD2. Trimming at V came to 5 bases and at J to 3 bases, leaving 2 bases not matched to a gene. Germline V gives CDR1 SEHNR, CDR2 FQNEAQ (reference sequence). This CDR3 is 15 amino acids long. The CDR3 is CASSGLAGFYNEQFF. Here the CDR3 DNA reads TGTGCCAGCAGCGGACTAGCGGGATTCTACAATGAGCAGTTCTTC.

For this clonotype: Because this beta chain is a stray read in a library intended to capture alpha chains, its abundance should not be given much weight. The rearrangement uses TRBV2 and TRBJ2-3; 9 nucleotides line up with TRBD1. Germline values: CDR1 SNHLY, CDR2 FYNNEI. The length of the CDR3 is 17 residues. V trimming: 6 bases; J trimming: 3 bases; junction bases outside the gene matches: 13. The CDR3 bases are TGTGCCAGCAGCTTAAAAAGACAGGGGGAACGGACAGATACGCAGTATTTT. The encoded protein is CASSLKRQGERTDTQYF. Drawing the rest from reference TRBV2 and TRBJ2-3, the complete variable domain is EPEVTQTPSHQVTQMGQEVILRCVPISNHLYFYWYRQILGQKVEFLVSFYNNEISEKSEIFDDQFSVERPDGSNFTLKIRSTKLEDSAMYFCASSLKRQGERTDTQYFGPGTRLTVL.

This clonotype qualifies as medium-sized (0.01 to 0.1%). Within a library made for alpha chains, this beta chain is off target, and its count is uninformative. This chain connects TRBV28 to TRBJ2-3; possibly TRBD1 or TRBD2 for D (7 bases each). V was trimmed by 2 bases and J by 2 bases, leaving 26 bases between them. CDR1 is MDHEN, CDR2 SYDVKM, per germline. The CDR3 spans 20 residues. CDR3 nucleotide sequence: TGTGCCAGCAGTTTAGAGTATTTTAGGGGGAGGGGGCCTTCCACAGATACGCAGTATTTT. Protein: CASSLEYFRGRGPSTDTQYF.

This clonotype was counted between two and nine times. This beta chain is an unintended read in a library built for alpha chains; its size means little. The chain couples TRBV7-8 to TRBJ2-4; possible D gene TRBD2, 6 bases. V was cut by 5 bases and J by 7 bases, with 15 bases left in between. Germline CDR1 and CDR2: SGHVS and FQNEAQ. There are 14 residues in the CDR3. CDR3: CASSLQLGGNIQYF. CDR3 sequence (DNA): TGTGCCAGCAGCCTACAACTTGGGGGGAACATTCAGTACTTC. Variable domain in full (rest from reference TRBV7-8 and TRBJ2-4): GAGVSQSPRYKVAKRGQDVALRCDPISGHVSLFWYQQALGQGPEFLTYFQNEAQLDKSGLPSDRFFAERPEGSVSTLKIQRTQQEDSAVYLCASSLQLGGNIQYFGAGTRLSVL.